The 6 T cell receptor beta chains in this list originate from one sample, sequenced in a study of cytomegalovirus exposure and HLA in healthy donors. In the PCR, 60 Vbeta and 13 Jbeta primers were used. Generated by immunoSEQ multiplex PCR, the TCRdb table keeps only in-frame clones and is missing some. The sample contains over 150,000 clones, roughly 80% of which appear only once. Sequencing was carried out using PBMCs. These receptors were taken from a male donor in good health and CMV-seronegative.

This clone was counted only a few times. The chain is built from TRBV6-1 and TRBJ2-7, with 7 bases that match TRBD2. Losses at the gene ends were 6 bases for V and 0 bases for J; bases not matched to a gene: 5. Looked up from germline, CDR1 is MNHNS and CDR2 is SASEGT. CDR3 length: 14 residues. The CDR3 is CASRRSGDSYEQYF. The CDR3 DNA reads TGTGCCAGCAGGAGGAGCGGGGACTCCTACGAGCAGTACTTC.

The chain is built from TRBV30 and TRBJ1-3; the D gene is possibly TRBD1 (5 bases). This CDR3 comprises 14 residues. From germline, CDR1 is GTSNPN and CDR2 SVGIG (reference sequence). V gave up 4 bases and J gave up 4 bases, with 14 bases separating them. The CDR3 region has the DNA TGTGCCTGGACCCAGGGTTCGCGGGGAAACACCATATATTTT. Amino acid sequence: CAWTQGSRGNTIYF.

The V and J genes are TRBV2 and TRBJ2-3; tentative D call: TRBD1 (6 bases). Trimming pared 6 bases from V and 0 bases from J, leaving 10 bases between. Germline loops: CDR1 SNHLY, CDR2 FYNNEI. CDR3 length: 14 amino acids. CDR3 in amino acids: CASRRDISTDTQYF. In DNA form, the CDR3 reads TGTGCCAGCAGGAGGGACATTAGCACAGATACGCAGTATTTT.

CDR3 in amino acids: CATSREGGPVGEQYF. CDR3 sequence (DNA): TGTGCCACCAGCAGAGAGGGGGGACCTGTGGGCGAGCAGTACTTC. V gene TRBV15 combines with J gene TRBJ2-7; a possible D gene is TRBD2 (6 bases). The CDR3 consists of 15 residues. V shed 0 bases and J shed 6 bases, with 15 bases lying between them. Germline CDR1 is LNHNV and CDR2 is YYDKDF (reference sequence).

This clone was seen just once. The V gene is TRBV19, the J gene TRBJ2-1, with TRBD1 matching over 7 bases. The CDR3 extends over 15 amino acids. Losses at the gene ends were 5 bases for V and 2 bases for J; bases not matched to a gene: 6. Germline V lookup: CDR1 LNHDA, CDR2 SQIVND (reference sequence). The CDR3 region has the DNA TGTGCCAGTAGTGACAGGGTAGGGACCTACAATGAGCAGTTCTTC. Its translation: CASSDRVGTYNEQFF. The whole variable domain, filled in from reference TRBV19 and TRBJ2-1, reads DGGITQSPKYLFRKEGQNVTLSCEQNLNHDAMYWYRQDPGQGLRLIYYSQIVNDFQKGDIAEGYSVSREKKESFPLTVTSAQKNPTAFYLCASSDRVGTYNEQFFGPGTRLTVL.

The CDR3 sequence: CASSAQSYSPLHF. Here the CDR3 DNA reads TGTGCCAGCAGCGCCCAGTCGTATTCACCCCTCCACTTT. The gene calls are TRBV11-2 and TRBJ1-6; no reliable D call. V dropped 5 bases and J dropped 8 bases, with 10 bases sitting between them. CDR1 SGHAT and CDR2 FQNNGV come from the germline V gene. The CDR3 sequence is 13 residues long.